This T cell receptor (beta chain) was captured in a study of T-cell reconstitution after alpha-beta-depleted transplantation in children (dated by TCRdb to the mid-2010s). About the investigation overall: Using TCR repertoire profiling, the study followed T-cell immune reconstitution in a quantitative way in children after TCRalphabeta/CD19-depleted allogeneic hematopoietic cell transplantation.

The library was prepared using PCR. Sequencing relied on an Illumina HiSeq 2500. Molecular barcoding was employed in the preparation of TCR libraries, with unique molecular identifiers being used to normalize TCRbeta repertoire quantification. TCRdb's own reprocessing of the public reads used fastp at Q25 and MiXCR and kept productive beta chains. Identical CDR3 protein sequences are pooled into one entry, listed with their most common genes and DNA. For this sample the table gives around 680,000 distinct CDR3 sequences, of which roughly 17% were detected only once. The ten largest account for 1.1% of the sample. On this clonotype: Which antigen it targets is not known. It has no much larger one-base neighbor in the sample; base qualities were not kept.

Unmatched junction bases come to 7, with V trimmed by 3 bases and J by 8 bases. From a lookup of the germline V gene, CDR1 and CDR2 are SGHDT and YYEEEE. Spanning cysteine to phenylalanine, the CDR3 consists of 14 amino acids. This entry keeps only the CDR3 DNA: 42 bases, framed from base 1. This sample comprised PBMCs from the stem cell graft donor, obtained from the stem cell graft. Recombination joined TRBV5-6 with TRBJ2-1, with 8 bases matching TRBD1. The receptor comes from a human donor who donated a stem cell graft to a child with acute myeloid leukemia. In nucleotides, the sequence is TGTGCCAGCAGCTCCCCGGACAGGGCCGATGAGCAGTTCTTC. The resulting protein is CASSSPDRADEQFF.